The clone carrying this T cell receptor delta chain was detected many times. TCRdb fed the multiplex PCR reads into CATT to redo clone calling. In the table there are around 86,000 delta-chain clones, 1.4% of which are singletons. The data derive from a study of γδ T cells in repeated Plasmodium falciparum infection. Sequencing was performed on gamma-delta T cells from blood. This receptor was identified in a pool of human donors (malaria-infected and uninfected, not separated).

The CDR3 DNA reads TGTGCTCTTGGCTTATTTTACTGGGGGATTGGGTTCACCGATAAACTCATCTTT. Its translation: CALGLFYWGIGFTDKLIF. This chain joins TRDV1 and TRDJ1, with TRDD3 matching 10 bases. The J gene was not available in TCRdb and was assigned here by matching the DNA to germline segments. V shed 6 bases and J 1 base; nucleotides not matched to a gene: 14. Germline lookup yields CDR1 TSWWSYY and CDR2 QGS. This CDR3 comprises 18 residues.